The entry that follows covers one T cell receptor (beta chain) sequence. In its sample, this clonotype was seen a few times. The clone's antigen remains unknown. One base away there is no much larger clone; base qualities are not given. Patients with ophthalmopathy had moderately to severely active disease, with a Clinical Activity Score of 3 or more, a NOSPECS grade of 4 or more, and a disease duration of less than 3 months. Anyone with other autoimmune diseases, uncontrolled infections, pregnancy or lactation was excluded from the study. Clinical symptoms, serum thyroxine, TRAb, thyroid ultrasound and orbital computed tomography formed the basis of the diagnosis. Ficoll-Paque density gradient centrifugation was used to isolate PBMCs from about 10 ml of fresh peripheral blood. Trizol reagent was used to extract the total RNA, and its quality was then checked on an Agilent 2100 Bioanalyzer. For repertoire sequencing, the TCR beta CDR3 regions were amplified from RNA transcripts. The first round of RT-PCR was done with HTBI primers and the Qiagen OneStep RT-PCR kit, and was followed by a second round of multiplex PCR, then size selection and purification. Sequencing of the libraries was carried out on an Illumina HiSeq2000 in paired-end mode with 100 bp reads. For the original study's pipeline: Reads were processed with SOAPnuke, discarding reads with adapters, uncalled bases, mean Phred below 15, or no exact constant-primer or identifier match. COPE v1.2.5 was used to merge the high-quality paired reads. Clonotypes were defined as unique nucleotide sequences and were aligned to IMGT TRB V, D and J references using MiTCR v1.1. The analysis was limited to V-J combinations with a frequency above 0.0001, which together covered more than 99% of repertoires. For each V-J combination, a TCR clonal expansion and chaos score was defined as F50 clonal expansion divided by the chaos observed in the TCRdist matrix. Welch's t-statistics and random forest were used to narrow the features down to approximately twelve V-J combinations, which were then fed into a naive Bayes classifier. The Morisita-Horn index was used to measure how similar the thyroid and blood repertoires were. TCRdb itself trimmed the public reads at Q25 with fastp, ran MiXCR and retained productive beta chains. Each record represents a unique CDR3 protein, reported with the most common genes and DNA among its rows. In this record, the V and J calls reflect TCRdb's handling and not the investigators' own analysis. The sample table contains almost 750,000 distinct CDR3 sequences; only one count was recorded for approximately 40% of them. Of the sample, 44% falls within the top ten clones.

These data belong to a study of Graves' ophthalmopathy and Graves' hyperthyroidism listed by TCRdb under 2018. In the study overall: Peripheral blood was collected before any treatment was given, at the time of initial diagnosis. The study used TCR beta repertoire signatures to distinguish Graves' ophthalmopathy from Graves' hyperthyroidism and to predict progression to ophthalmopathy. In total, 135 blood samples were TCR-sequenced: 43 ophthalmopathy, under 80 hyperthyroidism and roughly 17 hyperthyroidism-to-ophthalmopathy patients. To explore V-J signatures that distinguish ophthalmopathy from hyperthyroidism, a discovery set of roughly 98 patients was enrolled, made up of roughly 41 with ophthalmopathy and roughly 57 with stable hyperthyroidism. An independent validation cohort was composed of around 19 hyperthyroidism patients and approximately 15 patients who later progressed from hyperthyroidism to ophthalmopathy. In over 5 hyperthyroidism patients, the T-cell repertoire of thyroid tissue was compared with the T-cell repertoire of blood. Once sampling was done, hyperthyroidism patients were given methimazole at a starting dose of 30 mg daily, while ophthalmopathy patients were given high-dose intravenous methylprednisolone. What the authors observed across the whole study: No statistical method was used to predetermine the sample size, and group allocation was not hidden from the investigators. In validation, the model predicted ophthalmopathy progression with about 71% sensitivity and 72.22% specificity; roughly 12 predicted patients were CT-confirmed with GO in a median of around 6 months. Among expanded thyroid clonotypes with frequency above 0.001, most also showed up in blood, which suggests that blood repertoires may reflect the thyroid immune response. In cross-validation, the 13-signature model distinguished ophthalmopathy from stable hyperthyroidism with 85% to 90% sensitivity and about 81% specificity, and in the test set the corresponding values were about 80% and 75%.

The junction carries 11 bases between V and J, which are trimmed by 3 bases and 6 bases respectively. The CDR3 sequence holds 13 residues, the cysteine and phenylalanine included. Only the CDR3 portion is preserved as DNA: 39 bases, with reading frame beginning at the first base. The source is an adult man with Graves' ophthalmopathy. The sample was peripheral blood. This receptor chain uses TRBV12-3 or TRBV12-4 and TRBJ1-2; the D gene cannot be resolved reliably. The CDR3 in this case is CASSFRGQHGYTF. The sequenced DNA is TGTGCCAGCAGTTTTCGGGGTCAGCATGGCTACACCTTC.